This TCR beta chain was documented in a study of cytomegalovirus exposure and HLA in healthy donors. Study-wide points: TCR beta chain V- and J-gene trimming was linked, in a later analysis, to a missense variant in DCLRE1C.

The CDR3 runs to 14 residues. The germline V and J ends were trimmed by 5 bases and 1 base, with 11 bases remaining between them. Germline V lookup: CDR1 LNHNV, CDR2 YYDKDF (reference sequence). The PCR used 60 Vbeta and 13 Jbeta primers. TCRdb keeps only in-frame clones here, not all; method: immunoSEQ multiplex PCR. The sample comprises 250,000 to 350,000 clones, over 85% of which are singletons, and approximately 2.2% rests with the top ten. A note on this clone: The target antigen is unknown.

Though nominally healthy at sampling, donors likely had unrecorded immune exposures. The clonotype was recovered from a woman aged 18 to 35 in good health and CMV-seronegative. The sequencing input was PBMCs. The chain is built from TRBV15 and TRBJ1-1, with no clear D. CDR3 sequence (DNA): TGTGCCACCAGCCGATCCGACAAGAACACTGAAGCTTTCTTT. Translated, it gives CATSRSDKNTEAFF.